This T cell receptor (beta chain) appears in the sequencing data of a study of cytomegalovirus exposure and HLA in healthy donors. Germline V CDR1 and CDR2: MGHRA, YSYEKL. The CDR3 contains 14 residues. J lost 3 bases, V lost 10 bases, and 8 bases had no gene match. The PCR had 60 Vbeta and 13 Jbeta primers. Some clones are missing from TCRdb's copy, which holds only in-frame ones; the method was immunoSEQ multiplex PCR. This table holds 120,000 to 150,000 clones, 75% to 80% found once. Study-wide results and caveats: Most of the TCR beta V segments (in an earlier analysis) were productive either about 87% or about 30% of the time.

This clone has more than one count but fewer than ten. Its specificity is unknown. This TCR was recovered from a woman between 50 and 59 years old in good health and CMV-seronegative. Sample: PBMCs. This chain connects TRBV4-1 to TRBJ1-4, with TRBD1 matching 7 bases. CDR3 in amino acids: CATSTGTANEKLFF. In DNA form, the CDR3 reads TGCGCCACTTCTACCGGGACAGCTAATGAAAAACTGTTTTTT.